This T cell receptor beta chain was captured by sequencing in a study of CXCR3-negative and CXCR3-positive naive CD8 T cells. General observations from the study: Memory cells differed in TRBV-TRBJ usage, but naive CXCR3-negative and CXCR3-positive cells had similar usage.

Comments on this clonotype: Its antigen remains unknown.

cDNA libraries for TRB were generated by 5' RACE incorporating UMI labels. TCRdb processed the 5' RACE reads again and assigns one entry to each CDR3 protein, with no DNA. The data show about 130,000 distinct CDR3 sequences, and the top ten clones hold 0.45% to 0.6%. This receptor was identified in a human donor in good health. Some clones in this sample may be carry-over from other donors' samples. Sequenced input: naive CXCR3- CD8+ T cells from blood. Described subset: CD45RO-CCR7+CD27+CD95- naive CD8+ T cells lacking CXCR3 (TNR3-).

Here the CDR3 reads CASSAGQGYGYTF. This chain connects TRBV7-9 to TRBJ1-2; TCRdb outputs TRBD1, but without DNA this stays unchecked. The CDR3 is made up of 13 amino acids. Germline V gives CDR1 SEHNR, CDR2 FQNEAQ (reference sequence).